Detailed here is one T cell receptor (beta chain). Its antigen is currently unknown. Sequencing was performed with immunoSEQ multiplex PCR; in TCRdb, only in-frame clones are kept and a portion is missing. The sample gives 50,000 to 65,000 clones, roughly 89% of which show up once; about 15% is in the top ten. The sample originates from a study of cytomegalovirus exposure and HLA in healthy donors. Background on the study: Later, an analysis reported that the 130 or so validation repertoires had used the same platform as the approximately 670 first-cohort repertoires.

General study points: Cytomegalovirus association was assigned to 170 or so TCR beta chains. A subsequent analysis found that TCR clusters from the first cohort also tended to co-occur in the approximately 130 validation repertoires, with around 94% of cluster scores above 0.

Looked up from germline, CDR1 is SEHNR and CDR2 is FQNEAQ (reference sequence). The V and J ends lost 0 bases and 1 base, in that order; junction bases with no gene match: 0. This CDR3 has 15 amino acids. The TCR was taken from a woman aged 18-29 years in good health and CMV-seronegative. Sequencing used PBMCs. This chain uses TRBV7-9 with TRBJ2-3; 8 bases fit TRBD1. For the CDR3, the DNA is TGTGCCAGCAGCTTAGCGACAGGGGGCACAGATACGCAGTATTTT. Protein: CASSLATGGTDTQYF. Using reference TRBV7-9 and TRBJ2-3 for the parts outside the CDR3, the full variable domain is DTGVSQNPRHKITKRGQNVTFRCDPISEHNRLYWYRQTLGQGPEFLTYFQNEAQLEKSRLLSDRFSAERPKGSFSTLEIQRTEQGDSAMYLCASSLATGGTDTQYFGPGTRLTVL.